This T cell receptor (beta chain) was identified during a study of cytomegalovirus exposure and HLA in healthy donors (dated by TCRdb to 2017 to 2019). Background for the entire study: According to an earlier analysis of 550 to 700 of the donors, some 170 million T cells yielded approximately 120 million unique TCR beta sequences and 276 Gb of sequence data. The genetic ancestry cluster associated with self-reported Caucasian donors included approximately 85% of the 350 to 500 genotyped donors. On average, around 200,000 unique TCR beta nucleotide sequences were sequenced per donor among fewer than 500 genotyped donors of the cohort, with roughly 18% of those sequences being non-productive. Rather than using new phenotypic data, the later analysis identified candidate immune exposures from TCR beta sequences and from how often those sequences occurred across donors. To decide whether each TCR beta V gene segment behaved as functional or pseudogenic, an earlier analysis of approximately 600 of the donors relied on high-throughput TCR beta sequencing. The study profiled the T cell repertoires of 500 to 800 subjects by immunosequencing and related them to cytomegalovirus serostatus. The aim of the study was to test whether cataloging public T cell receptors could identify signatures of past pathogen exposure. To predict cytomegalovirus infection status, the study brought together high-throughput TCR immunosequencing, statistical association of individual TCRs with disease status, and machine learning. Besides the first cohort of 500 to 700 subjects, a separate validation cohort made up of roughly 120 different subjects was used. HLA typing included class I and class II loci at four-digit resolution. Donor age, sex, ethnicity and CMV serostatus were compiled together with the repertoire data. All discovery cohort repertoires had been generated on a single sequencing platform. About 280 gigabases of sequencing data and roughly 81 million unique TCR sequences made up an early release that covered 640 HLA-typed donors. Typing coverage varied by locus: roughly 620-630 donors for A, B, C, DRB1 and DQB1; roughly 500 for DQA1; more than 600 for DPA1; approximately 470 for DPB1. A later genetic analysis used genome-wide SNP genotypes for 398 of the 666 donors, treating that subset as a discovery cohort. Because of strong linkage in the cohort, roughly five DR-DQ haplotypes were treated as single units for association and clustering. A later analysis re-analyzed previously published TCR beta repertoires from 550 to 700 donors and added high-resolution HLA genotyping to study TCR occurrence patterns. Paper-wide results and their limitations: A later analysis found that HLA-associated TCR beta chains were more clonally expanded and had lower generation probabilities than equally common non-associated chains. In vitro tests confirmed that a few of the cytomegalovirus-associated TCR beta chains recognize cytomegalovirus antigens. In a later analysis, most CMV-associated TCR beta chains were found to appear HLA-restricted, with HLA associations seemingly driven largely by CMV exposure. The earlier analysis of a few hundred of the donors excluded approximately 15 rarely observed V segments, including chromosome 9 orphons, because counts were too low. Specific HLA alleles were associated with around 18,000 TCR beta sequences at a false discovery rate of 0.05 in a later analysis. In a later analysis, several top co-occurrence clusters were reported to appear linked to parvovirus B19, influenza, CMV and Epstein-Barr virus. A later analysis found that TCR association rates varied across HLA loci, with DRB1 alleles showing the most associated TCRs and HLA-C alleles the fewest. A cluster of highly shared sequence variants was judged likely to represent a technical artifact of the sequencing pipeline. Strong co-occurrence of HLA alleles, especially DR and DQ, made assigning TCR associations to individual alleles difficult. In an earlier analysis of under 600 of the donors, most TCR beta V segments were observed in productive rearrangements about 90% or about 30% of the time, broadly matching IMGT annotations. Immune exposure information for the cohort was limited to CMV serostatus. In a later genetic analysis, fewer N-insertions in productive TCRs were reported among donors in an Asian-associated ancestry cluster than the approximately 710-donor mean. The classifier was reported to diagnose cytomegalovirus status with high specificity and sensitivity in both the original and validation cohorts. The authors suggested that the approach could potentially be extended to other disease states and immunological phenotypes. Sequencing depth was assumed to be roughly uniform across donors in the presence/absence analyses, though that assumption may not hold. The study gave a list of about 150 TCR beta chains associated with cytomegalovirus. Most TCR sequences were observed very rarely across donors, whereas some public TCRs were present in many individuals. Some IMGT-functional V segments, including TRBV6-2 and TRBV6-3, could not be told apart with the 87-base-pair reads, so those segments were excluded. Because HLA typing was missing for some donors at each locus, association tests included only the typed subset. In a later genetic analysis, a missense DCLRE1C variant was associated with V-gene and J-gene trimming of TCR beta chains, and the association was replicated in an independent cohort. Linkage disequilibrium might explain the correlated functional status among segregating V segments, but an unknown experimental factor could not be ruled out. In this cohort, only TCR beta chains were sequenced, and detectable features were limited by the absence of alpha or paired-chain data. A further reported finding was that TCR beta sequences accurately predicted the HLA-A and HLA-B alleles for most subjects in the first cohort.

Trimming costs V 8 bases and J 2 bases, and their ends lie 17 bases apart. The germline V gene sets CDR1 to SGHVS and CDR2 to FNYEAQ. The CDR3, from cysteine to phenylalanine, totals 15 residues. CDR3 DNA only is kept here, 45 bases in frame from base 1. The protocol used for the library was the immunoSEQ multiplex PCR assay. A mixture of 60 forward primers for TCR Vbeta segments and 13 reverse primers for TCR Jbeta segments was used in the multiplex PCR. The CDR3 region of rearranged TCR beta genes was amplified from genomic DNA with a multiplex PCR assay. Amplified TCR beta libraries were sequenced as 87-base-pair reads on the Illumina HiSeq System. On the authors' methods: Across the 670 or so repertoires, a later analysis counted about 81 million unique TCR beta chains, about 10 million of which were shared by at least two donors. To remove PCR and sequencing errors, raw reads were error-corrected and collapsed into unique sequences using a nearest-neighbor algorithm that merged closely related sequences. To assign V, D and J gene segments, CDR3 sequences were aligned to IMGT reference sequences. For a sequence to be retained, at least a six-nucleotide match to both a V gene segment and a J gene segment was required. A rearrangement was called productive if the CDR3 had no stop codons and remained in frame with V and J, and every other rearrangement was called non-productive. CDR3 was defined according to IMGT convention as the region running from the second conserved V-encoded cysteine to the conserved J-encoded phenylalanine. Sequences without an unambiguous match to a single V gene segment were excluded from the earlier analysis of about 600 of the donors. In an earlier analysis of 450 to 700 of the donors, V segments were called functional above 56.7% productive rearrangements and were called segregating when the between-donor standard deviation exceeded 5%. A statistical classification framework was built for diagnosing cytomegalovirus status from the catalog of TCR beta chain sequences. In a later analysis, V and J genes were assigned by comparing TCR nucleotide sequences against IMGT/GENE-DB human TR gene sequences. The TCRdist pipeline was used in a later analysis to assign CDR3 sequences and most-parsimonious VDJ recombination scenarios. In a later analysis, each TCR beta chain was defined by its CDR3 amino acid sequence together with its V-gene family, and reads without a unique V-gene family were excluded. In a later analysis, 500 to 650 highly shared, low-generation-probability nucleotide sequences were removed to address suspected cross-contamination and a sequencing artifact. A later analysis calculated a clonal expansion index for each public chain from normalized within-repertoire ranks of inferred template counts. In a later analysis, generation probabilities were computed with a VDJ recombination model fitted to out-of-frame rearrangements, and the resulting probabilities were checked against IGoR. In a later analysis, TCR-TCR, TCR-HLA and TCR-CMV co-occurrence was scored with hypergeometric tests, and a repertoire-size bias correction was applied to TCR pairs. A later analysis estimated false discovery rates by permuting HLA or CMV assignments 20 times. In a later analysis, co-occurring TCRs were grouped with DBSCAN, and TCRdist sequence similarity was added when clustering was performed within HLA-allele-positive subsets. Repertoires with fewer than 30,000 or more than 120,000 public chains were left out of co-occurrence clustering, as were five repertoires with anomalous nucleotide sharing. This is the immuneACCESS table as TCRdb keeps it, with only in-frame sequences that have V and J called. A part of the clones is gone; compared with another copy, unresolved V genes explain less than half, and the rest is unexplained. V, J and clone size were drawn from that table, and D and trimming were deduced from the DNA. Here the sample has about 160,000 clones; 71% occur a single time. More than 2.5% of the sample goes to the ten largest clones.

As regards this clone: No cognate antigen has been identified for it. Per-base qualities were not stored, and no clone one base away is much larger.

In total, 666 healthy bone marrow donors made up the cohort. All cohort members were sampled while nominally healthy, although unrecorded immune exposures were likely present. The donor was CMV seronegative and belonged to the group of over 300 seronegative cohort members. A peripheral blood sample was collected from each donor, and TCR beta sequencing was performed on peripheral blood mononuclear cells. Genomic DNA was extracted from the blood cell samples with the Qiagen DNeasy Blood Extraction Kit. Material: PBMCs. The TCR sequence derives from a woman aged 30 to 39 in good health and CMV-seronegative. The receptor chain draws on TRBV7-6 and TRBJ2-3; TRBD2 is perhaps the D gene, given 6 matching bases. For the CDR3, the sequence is CASSPGLTITDTQYF. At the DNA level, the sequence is TGTGCCAGCTCCCCCGGACTAACGATCACAGATACGCAGTATTTT.